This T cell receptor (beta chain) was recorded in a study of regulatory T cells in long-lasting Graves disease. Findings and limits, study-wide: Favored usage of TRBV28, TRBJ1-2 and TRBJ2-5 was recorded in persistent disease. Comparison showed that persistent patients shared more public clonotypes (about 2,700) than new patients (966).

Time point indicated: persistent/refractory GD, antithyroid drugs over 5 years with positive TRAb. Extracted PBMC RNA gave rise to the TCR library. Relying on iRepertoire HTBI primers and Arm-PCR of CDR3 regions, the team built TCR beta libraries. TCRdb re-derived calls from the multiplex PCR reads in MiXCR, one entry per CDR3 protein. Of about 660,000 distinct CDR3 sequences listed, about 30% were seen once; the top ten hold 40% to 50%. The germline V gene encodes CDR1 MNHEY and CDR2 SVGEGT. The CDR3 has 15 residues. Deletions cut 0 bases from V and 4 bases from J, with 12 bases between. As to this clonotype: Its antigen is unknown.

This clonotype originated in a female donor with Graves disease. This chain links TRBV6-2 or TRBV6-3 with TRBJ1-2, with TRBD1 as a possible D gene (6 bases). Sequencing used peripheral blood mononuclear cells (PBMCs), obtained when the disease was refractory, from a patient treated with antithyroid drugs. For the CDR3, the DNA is TGTGCCAGCAGTTACTCCGGGGGGCGCGGCTATGGCTACACCTTC. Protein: CASSYSGGRGYGYTF.